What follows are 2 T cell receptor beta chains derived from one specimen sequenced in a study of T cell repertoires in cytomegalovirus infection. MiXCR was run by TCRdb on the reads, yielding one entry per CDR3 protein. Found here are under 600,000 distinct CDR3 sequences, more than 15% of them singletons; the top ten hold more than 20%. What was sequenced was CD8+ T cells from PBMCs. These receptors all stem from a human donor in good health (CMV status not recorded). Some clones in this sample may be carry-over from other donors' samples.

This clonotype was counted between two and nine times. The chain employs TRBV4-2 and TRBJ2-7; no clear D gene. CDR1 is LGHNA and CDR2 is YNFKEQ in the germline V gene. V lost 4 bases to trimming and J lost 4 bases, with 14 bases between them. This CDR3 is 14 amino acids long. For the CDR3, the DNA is TGTGCCAGCAGCCCCACCGAAGGGATTTACGAGCAGTACTTC. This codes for CASSPTEGIYEQYF.

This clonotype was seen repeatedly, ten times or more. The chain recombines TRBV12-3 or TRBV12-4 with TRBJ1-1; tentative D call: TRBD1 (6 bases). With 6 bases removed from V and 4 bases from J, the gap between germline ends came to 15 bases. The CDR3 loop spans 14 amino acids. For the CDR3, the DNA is TGTGCCAGCAGGTCGACAGGTGGGGGCACTGAAGCTTTCTTT. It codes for CASRSTGGGTEAFF.